This T cell receptor beta chain derives from a study of blood T cell repertoires in COVID-19. Study information: Sources were T cells, B-cell-depleted T cells, or PBMCs; the material itself was cDNA or gDNA.

The assay was immunoSEQ multiplex PCR, and TCRdb's table has in-frame clones only and misses some. The sample includes about 270,000 clones, about nine tenths of them seen just once. This clone was recorded only once. Individuals aged roughly 18 to 95 years were recruited from 24 US areas. In assigning cohorts, the study relied on participant-reported clinical history. The CDR3 covers 14 residues. The rearrangement joins TRBV21-1 to TRBJ2-7; the D segment call TRBD2 is taken from the table without a DNA check. TRBV21-1 is an annotated pseudogene. Sequenced sample: PBMCs or T cells enriched from blood (not recorded which). The sequence derives from a woman in her twenties or thirties with acute COVID-19. DNA of the CDR3: TGTGCCAGCAGCAATAGCGGTAGCTCCTACGAGCAGTACTTC. Protein product: CASSNSGSSYEQYF.